This paragraph covers one T cell receptor (beta chain) sequence. The CDR3 is made up of 16 amino acids. Germline V gene lookup returns CDR1 ENHRY and CDR2 SYGVKD. V dropped 7 bases and J dropped 6; count of bases not matched to a gene: 13. Measured with immunoSEQ multiplex PCR; TCRdb has only the in-frame clones, and not every one. The sample consists of approximately 310,000 clones, around 85% of them appearing once. The sample is drawn from a study of blood T cell repertoires in COVID-19. This chain links TRBV10-3 with TRBJ2-2, with 8 bases fitting TRBD1. The TCR originated in a woman under 40 who had been exposed to COVID-19. Sequencing was performed on PBMCs or T cells enriched from blood (not recorded which). The CDR3 DNA reads as TGTGCCATCATTACAGGACAGGGTAGGTCACCCGGGGAGCTGTTTTTT. It codes for CAIITGQGRSPGELFF.